The clone carrying this T cell receptor beta chain appeared many times. V lost 6 bases and J 5 bases, leaving 21 bases between the germline ends. CDR3 length equals 16 residues. The data belong to a study of identical twins. Template switching added a universal primer binding site, and final cDNA carried unique molecular identifiers. TCRdb reprocessed the 5' RACE reads with MiXCR, giving one entry per CDR3 protein. Among some 100,000 distinct CDR3 sequences, less than 6.5% were seen once, and the ten largest hold over 9.5%. Sequenced material: memory T cells sorted from blood. The V call is TRBV12-3 or TRBV12-4, the J call TRBJ2-3, with D possibly matching TRBD1 (5 bases). The receptor was derived from a woman in her fifties or sixties in good health. CDR3 nucleotide sequence: TGTGCCAGCAGAGCTCCGGACATGAGGCCGCGAGATACGCAGTATTTT. The encoded protein is CASRAPDMRPRDTQYF.